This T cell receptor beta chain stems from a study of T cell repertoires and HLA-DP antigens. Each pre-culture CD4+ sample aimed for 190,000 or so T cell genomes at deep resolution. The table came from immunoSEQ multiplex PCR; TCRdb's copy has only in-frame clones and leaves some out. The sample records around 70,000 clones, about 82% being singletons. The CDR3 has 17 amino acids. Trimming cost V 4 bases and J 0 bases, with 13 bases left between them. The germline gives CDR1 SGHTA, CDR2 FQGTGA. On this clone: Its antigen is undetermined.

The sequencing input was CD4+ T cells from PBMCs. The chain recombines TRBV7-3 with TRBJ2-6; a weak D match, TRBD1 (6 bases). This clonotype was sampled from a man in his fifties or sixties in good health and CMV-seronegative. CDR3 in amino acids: CASSSTRDNSGANVLTF. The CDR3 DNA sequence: TGTGCCAGCAGCTCGACCAGGGACAACTCTGGGGCCAACGTCCTGACTTTC.